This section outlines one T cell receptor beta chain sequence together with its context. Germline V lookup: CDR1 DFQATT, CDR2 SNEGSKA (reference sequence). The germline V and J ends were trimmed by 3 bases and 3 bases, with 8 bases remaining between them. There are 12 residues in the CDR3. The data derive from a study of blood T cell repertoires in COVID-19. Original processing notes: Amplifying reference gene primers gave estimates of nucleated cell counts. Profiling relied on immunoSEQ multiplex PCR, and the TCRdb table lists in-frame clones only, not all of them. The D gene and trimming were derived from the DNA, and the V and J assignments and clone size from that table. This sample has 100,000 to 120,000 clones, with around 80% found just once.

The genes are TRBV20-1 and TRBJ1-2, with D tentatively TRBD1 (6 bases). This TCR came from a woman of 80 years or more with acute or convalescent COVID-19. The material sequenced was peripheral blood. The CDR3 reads CSASAGDYGYTF. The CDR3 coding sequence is TGCAGTGCTAGTGCAGGGGACTATGGCTACACCTTC.